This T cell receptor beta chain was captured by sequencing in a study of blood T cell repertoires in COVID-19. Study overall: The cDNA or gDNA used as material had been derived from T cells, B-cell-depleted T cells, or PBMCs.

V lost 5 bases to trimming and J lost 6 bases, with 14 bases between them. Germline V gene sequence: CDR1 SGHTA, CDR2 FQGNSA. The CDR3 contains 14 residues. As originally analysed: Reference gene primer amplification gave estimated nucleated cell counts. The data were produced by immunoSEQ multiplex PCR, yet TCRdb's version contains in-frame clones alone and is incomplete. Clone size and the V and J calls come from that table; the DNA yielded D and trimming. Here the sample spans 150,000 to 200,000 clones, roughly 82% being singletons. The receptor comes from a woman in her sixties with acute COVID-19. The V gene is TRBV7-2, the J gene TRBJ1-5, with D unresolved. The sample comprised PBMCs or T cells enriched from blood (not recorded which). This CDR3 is CASSQGSARQPQHF. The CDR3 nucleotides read TGTGCCAGCAGCCAAGGGAGTGCTCGTCAGCCCCAGCATTTT.